The 15 T cell receptor beta chains below all came from one sample that was sequenced in a study of blood T cell repertoires in COVID-19. TCRdb's table, derived via immunoSEQ multiplex PCR, lists solely in-frame clones and lacks some. The table lists about 100,000 clones, around 81% of them singletons, with about 3.8% in the top ten. The sequencing input was peripheral blood. These receptors were obtained from an older woman with acute or convalescent COVID-19.

The rearrangement links TRBV6-5 to TRBJ1-1; no reliable D call. CDR1 and CDR2 (germline): MNHEY, SVGAGI. CDR3 length: 16 residues. The V gene lost 0 bases and the J gene lost 1 base, with 12 bases spanning the gap. DNA of the CDR3: TGTGCCAGCAGTTACTCGGGTCGAGGAGCGAACACTGAAGCTTTCTTT. Translating it yields CASSYSGRGANTEAFF.

The V gene is TRBV27, the J gene TRBJ2-7, with TRBD1 identical over 8 bases. In germline, CDR1 is MNHEY, CDR2 SMNVEV (reference sequence). The V segment lost 3 bases and the J segment 3 bases; nucleotides outside the gene matches: 4. The CDR3 is 14 amino acids. The CDR3 DNA follows: TGTGCCAGCAGTTTTGGGACAGGAGTCTACGAGCAGTACTTC. It encodes CASSFGTGVYEQYF.

Here the CDR3 reads CASSPRDRGREETQYF. The CDR3 nucleotides are TGTGCCAGCAGCCCCCGGGACAGGGGGCGAGAAGAGACCCAGTACTTC. The chain employs TRBV3-1 (or the pseudogene TRBV3-2) and TRBJ2-5; 12 bases are a match to TRBD1. The CDR3 has 16 residues. CDR1 and CDR2 (germline): LGHDT, YNNKEL (reference sequence). V shed 4 bases, J shed 3 bases, and the junction held 6 bases outside the gene matches.

The chain is built from TRBV2 and TRBJ2-5; D not resolved. CDR1 is SNHLY and CDR2 is FYNNEI in the germline V gene. The CDR3 loop spans 15 amino acids. V gave up 4 bases and J gave up 3 bases, with 15 bases separating them. The CDR3 region has the DNA TGTGCCAGCAGTGTCCCAGTACCTCGGGAAGAGACCCAGTACTTC. As protein: CASSVPVPREETQYF.

The chain joins TRBV18 to TRBJ1-1; 8 bases align to TRBD1. Trimming cost V 3 bases and J 4 bases; bases outside gene matches: 1. CDR3 length equals 13 residues. Germline-derived CDR1 and CDR2 are KGHSH and LQKENI. CDR3 residues: CASSPDRGTEAFF. The CDR3 DNA reads as TGTGCCAGCTCACCCGACAGGGGCACTGAAGCTTTCTTT.

The CDR3 bases are TGTGCCAGCAGCCAGGCCCCCGCTACGCAGTATTTT. Its translation is CASSQAPATQYF. The V and J genes are TRBV14 and TRBJ2-3; D call uncertain. Germline values: CDR1 SGHDN, CDR2 FVKESK. Trimming left V 3 bases short and J 8 bases short, with 9 bases between. This CDR3 comprises 12 residues. Drawing the rest from reference TRBV14 and TRBJ2-3, the complete variable domain is EAGVTQFPSHSVIEKGQTVTLRCDPISGHDNLYWYRRVMGKEIKFLLHFVKESKQDESGMPNNRFLAERTGGTYSTLKVQPAELEDSGVYFCASSQAPATQYFGPGTRLTVL.

This clone was seen more than once but under ten times. The rearrangement joins TRBV5-1 to TRBJ1-2; D remains ambiguous. The CDR3 loop spans 14 amino acids. Germline-derived CDR1 and CDR2 are SGHRS and YFSETQ. V was pared by 3 bases and J by 0 bases, with 9 bases between. CDR3 loop: CASSSSETNYGYTF. The DNA for the CDR3 is TGCGCCAGCAGCTCCTCGGAGACTAACTATGGCTACACCTTC. The entire variable domain, with the rest obtained from reference TRBV5-1 and TRBJ1-2, is as follows: KAGVTQTPRYLIKTRGQQVTLSCSPISGHRSVSWYQQTPGQGLQFLFEYFSETQRNKGNFPGRFSGRQFSNSRSEMNVSTLELGDSALYLCASSSSETNYGYTFGSGTRLTVV.

The chain is built from TRBV6-2 or TRBV6-3 and TRBJ1-1; the D gene is possibly TRBD1 (5 bases). Trimming shortened V by 4 bases and J by 1 base, and 10 bases separated the two germline ends. The CDR3 sequence is 14 residues long. The germline V gene encodes CDR1 MNHEY and CDR2 SVGEGT. In DNA, the CDR3 is TGTGCCAGCAGTTTCTGGACACCGAACACTGAAGCTTTCTTT. This codes for CASSFWTPNTEAFF.

The chain has TRBV21-1 and TRBJ2-7; the D segment call TRBD1 is taken from the table without a DNA check. TRBV21-1 is designated a pseudogene. The CDR3 sequence is 18 residues long. The CDR3 DNA reads TGTGCCAGCAGCAAAGTAGTGACGTCGGGACAGGGAAAATGGGAGCAGTACGTC. It translates to CASSKVVTSGQGKWEQYV.

The chain links TRBV6-2 or TRBV6-3 to TRBJ2-1; 7 bases are shared with TRBD1. This CDR3 is 14 amino acids long. The J segment lost 13 bases and the V segment lost 2 bases, leaving 11 bases of the junction unmatched. Germline V gives CDR1 MNHEY, CDR2 SVGEGT. The CDR3 DNA is TGTGCCAGCAGTTACCTATCGACAGGGCAGGCCCAGTTCTTC. It is translated as CASSYLSTGQAQFF.

The rearrangement uses TRBV25-1 and TRBJ1-1, with TRBD1 matching over 9 bases. V was pared by 6 bases and J by 4 bases, with 6 bases of the junction left unmatched. In germline, CDR1 is MGHDK, CDR2 SYGVNS. This CDR3 comprises 14 residues. CDR3 DNA sequence: TGTGCCAGCAGGGGGGACAGGGTGGGCACTGAAGCTTTCTTT. Its translation is CASRGDRVGTEAFF.

This clone was counted once. J is TRBJ2-7 and V is TRBV15, with 10 bases identical to TRBD1. The J segment lost 4 bases and the V segment lost 5 bases, leaving 8 bases of the junction unmatched. The CDR3 has 15 residues. The V gene's germline CDR1 is LNHNV and CDR2 YYDKDF (reference sequence). In nucleotides, the CDR3 is TGTGCCACCAGCCCGAAGGACAGGGGGTCTTACGAGCAGTACGTC. Translation: CATSPKDRGSYEQYV.

This chain links TRBV18 with TRBJ1-3; D is undetermined. The germline V and J ends were trimmed by 3 bases and 0 bases, with 6 bases remaining between them. Germline assignment: CDR1 KGHSH and CDR2 LQKENI. The CDR3 extends over 14 amino acids. The CDR3 loop is CASSPSISGNTIYF. In DNA form, the CDR3 reads TGTGCCAGCTCACCTTCTATCTCTGGAAACACCATATATTTT.

This clone was picked up a small number of times. The CDR3 coding sequence is TGTGCCAGCAGCTTATCACCGGAGACAGGGGGCCAAAATGAGCAGTTCTTC. Translation gives CASSLSPETGGQNEQFF. The rearrangement joins TRBV7-3 to TRBJ2-1; 10 nucleotides match TRBD1. This CDR3 has 17 residues. V lost 2 bases to trimming and J lost 7 bases; unmatched junction nucleotides: 11. CDR1 SGHTA and CDR2 FQGTGA come from the germline V gene. Full variable domain (missing parts from reference TRBV7-3 and TRBJ2-1): GAGVSQTPSNKVTEKGKYVELRCDPISGHTALYWYRQSLGQGPEFLIYFQGTGAADDSGLPNDRFFAVRPEGSVSTLKIQRTERGDSAVYLCASSLSPETGGQNEQFFGPGTRLTVL.

The CDR3 here is CATEVGEVEKLFF. CDR3 bases: TGTGCCACCGAAGTAGGGGAGGTGGAAAAACTGTTTTTT. The chain links TRBV27 to TRBJ1-4, with D tentatively TRBD1 (5 bases). CDR1 is MNHEY and CDR2 is SMNVEV in the germline V gene (reference sequence). CDR3 size: 13 residues. V lost 10 bases, J lost 8 bases, and 17 bases lay in between.